The clone carrying this T cell receptor (beta chain) was seen at least ten times. Its matching antigen is unknown. The record originates from a study of Graves' ophthalmopathy and Graves' hyperthyroidism. The CDR3 has 13 amino acids. Between the trimmed V and J ends, which lost 3 bases and 8 bases, there was a span of 8 bases. As diagnostic evidence, clinical symptoms, serum thyroxine, TRAb, thyroid ultrasound and orbital computed tomography were relied upon. Amplification targeted the TCR beta CDR3 regions, with RNA transcripts as the source material. RT-PCR was first run with HTBI primers, then multiplex PCR in a second round. TCRdb used MiXCR to reprocess the multiplex PCR reads, holding one entry per CDR3 protein. Seen here are hundreds of thousands of distinct CDR3 sequences, approximately 22% observed once, and the top ten hold around 6.9%. Whole-study findings and limits: Most expanded clonotypes in thyroid above 0.001 frequency also showed up in blood. Ophthalmopathy progression prediction by the model yielded a sensitivity of around 68% and a specificity of less than 75%.

The chain uses TRBV12-3 or TRBV12-4 and TRBJ1-6, with D possibly matching TRBD1 (6 bases). The sample was peripheral blood. This TCR was recovered from a woman under 30 with stable Graves' hyperthyroidism. Some clones in this sample may be carry-over from other donors' samples. The CDR3 coding sequence is TGTGCCAGCAGTTTGGAGGGGGATTCACCCCTCCACTTT. Residues: CASSLEGDSPLHF.